This entry features one T cell receptor beta chain sequence. Its antigen is undetermined. CD4+ T cells from unexposed donors were obtained before the COVID-19 pandemic (2011-2018). After 10 to 11 days of culture, CD4+ T cells were isolated. Half the medium was replaced with IL-2 medium on days 3 and 7. Trimming left V 3 bases short and J 7 bases short, with 11 bases between. The CDR3 spans 12 residues. CDR1 is DFQATT and CDR2 is SNEGSKA in the germline V gene (reference sequence). The data are from a study of CD4 T cells in relation to SARS-CoV-2 and coronaviruses. In the study overall: Shared crossreactive spike epitopes were mapped to their HLA restriction. The study's findings and limits: Crossreactivity was assessed only for spike protein, not other viral proteins. About 65% of donors had memory CD4+ clonotypes crossrecognizing SARS-CoV-2 and common cold coronavirus spike.

Some clones are missing from TCRdb's copy, which holds only in-frame ones; the method was immunoSEQ multiplex PCR. The data contain over 15,000 clones, about 82% of them singletons. V and J are TRBV20-1 and TRBJ2-3; D ambiguous. This receptor was obtained from a human donor in good health. The specimen was CD4+ T cells from PBMCs, cultured in vitro. The CDR3 region has the DNA TGCAGTGCTAGTTATGGTGAAAATACGCAGTATTTT. It specifies CSASYGENTQYF.